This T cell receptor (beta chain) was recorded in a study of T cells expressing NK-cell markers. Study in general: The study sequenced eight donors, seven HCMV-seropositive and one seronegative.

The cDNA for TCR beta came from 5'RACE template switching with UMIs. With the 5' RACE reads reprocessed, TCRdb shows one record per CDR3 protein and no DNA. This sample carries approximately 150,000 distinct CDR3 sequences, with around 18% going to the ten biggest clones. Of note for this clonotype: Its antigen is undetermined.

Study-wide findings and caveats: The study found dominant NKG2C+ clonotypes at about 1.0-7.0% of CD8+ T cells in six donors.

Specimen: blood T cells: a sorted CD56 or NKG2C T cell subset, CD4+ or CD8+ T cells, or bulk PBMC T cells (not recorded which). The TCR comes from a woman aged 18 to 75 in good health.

The CDR3 spells CASTETSGLWAEQFF. V gene TRBV12-3 or TRBV12-4 combines with J gene TRBJ2-1; TCRdb's D gene call, TRBD2, goes unchecked for lack of DNA. This CDR3 is 15 amino acids long.